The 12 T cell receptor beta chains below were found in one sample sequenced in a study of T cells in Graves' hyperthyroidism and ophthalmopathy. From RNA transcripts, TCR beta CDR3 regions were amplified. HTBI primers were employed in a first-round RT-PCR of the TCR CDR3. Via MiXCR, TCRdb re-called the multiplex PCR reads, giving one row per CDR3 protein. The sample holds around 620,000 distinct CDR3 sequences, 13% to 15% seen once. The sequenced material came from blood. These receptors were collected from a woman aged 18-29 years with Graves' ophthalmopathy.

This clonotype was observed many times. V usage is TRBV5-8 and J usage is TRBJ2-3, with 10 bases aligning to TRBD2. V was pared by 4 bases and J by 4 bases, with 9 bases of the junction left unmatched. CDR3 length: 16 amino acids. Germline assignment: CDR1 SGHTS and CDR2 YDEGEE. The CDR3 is CASSTSLLAGPDTQYF. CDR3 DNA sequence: TGTGCCAGCAGCACCAGCCTACTAGCGGGACCAGATACGCAGTATTTT.

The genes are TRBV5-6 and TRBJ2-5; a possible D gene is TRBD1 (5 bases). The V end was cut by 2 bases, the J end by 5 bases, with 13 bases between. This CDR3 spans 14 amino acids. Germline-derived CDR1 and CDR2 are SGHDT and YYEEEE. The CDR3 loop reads CASSFEVRVETQYF. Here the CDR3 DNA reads TGTGCCAGCAGCTTCGAAGTCAGGGTGGAGACCCAGTACTTC.

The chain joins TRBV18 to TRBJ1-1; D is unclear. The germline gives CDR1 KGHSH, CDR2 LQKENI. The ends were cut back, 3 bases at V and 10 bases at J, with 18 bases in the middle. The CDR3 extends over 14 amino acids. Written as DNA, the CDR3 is TGTGCCAGCTCACCCCGTCGCGAGTTCAGAGGAGCTTTCTTT. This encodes CASSPRREFRGAFF.

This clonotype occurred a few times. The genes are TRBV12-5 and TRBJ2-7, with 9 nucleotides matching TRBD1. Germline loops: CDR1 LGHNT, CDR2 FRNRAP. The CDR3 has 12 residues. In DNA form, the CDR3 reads TGTGCCGTGGCCGGACAGGGGTACGAGCAGTACTTC. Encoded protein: CAVAGQGYEQYF.

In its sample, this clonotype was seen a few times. Here the CDR3 reads CASSTRTSLSTDTQYF. DNA of the CDR3: TGTGCCAGCAGCACCCGGACATCTCTTAGCACAGATACGCAGTATTTT. The chain recombines TRBV9 with TRBJ2-3, with D possibly matching TRBD1 (5 bases). The V and J ends lost 4 bases and 0 bases respectively, with 15 bases between them. From germline, CDR1 is SGDLS and CDR2 YYNGEE. This CDR3 spans 16 amino acids.

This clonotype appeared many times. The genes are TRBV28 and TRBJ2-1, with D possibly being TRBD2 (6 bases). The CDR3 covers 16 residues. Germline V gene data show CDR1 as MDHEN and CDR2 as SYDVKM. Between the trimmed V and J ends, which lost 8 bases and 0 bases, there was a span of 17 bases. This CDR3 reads CASRLGAGLSYNEQFF. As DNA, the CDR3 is TGTGCCAGCCGTCTTGGGGCGGGACTCTCCTACAATGAGCAGTTCTTC. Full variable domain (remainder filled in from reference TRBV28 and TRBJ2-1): DVKVTQSSRYLVKRTGEKVFLECVQDMDHENMFWYRQDPGLGLRLIYFSYDVKMKEKGDIPEGYSVSREKKERFSLILESASTNQTSMYLCASRLGAGLSYNEQFFGPGTRLTVL.

In nucleotides, the CDR3 is TGTGCCAGCAGCTTAGAGGCTAGCGGGAGTTCTAGGGAGACCCAGTACTTC. This codes for CASSLEASGSSRETQYF. V usage is TRBV11-2 and J usage is TRBJ2-5; 10 positions agree with TRBD2. The germline gives CDR1 SGHAT, CDR2 FQNNGV. The CDR3 runs 17 residues. Trimming cost V 0 bases and J 5 bases; bases outside gene matches: 9.

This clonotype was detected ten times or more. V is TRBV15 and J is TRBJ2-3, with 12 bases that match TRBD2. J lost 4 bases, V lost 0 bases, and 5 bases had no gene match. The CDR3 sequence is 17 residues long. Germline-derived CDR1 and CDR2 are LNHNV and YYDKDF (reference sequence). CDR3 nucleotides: TGTGCCACCAGCAGAGATTTACTAGCGGGAGGAGCAGATACGCAGTATTTT. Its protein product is CATSRDLLAGGADTQYF. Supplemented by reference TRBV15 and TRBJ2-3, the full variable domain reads DAMVIQNPRYQVTQFGKPVTLSCSQTLNHNVMYWYQQKSSQAPKLLFHYYDKDFNNEADTPDNFQSRRPNTSFCFLDIRSPGLGDTAMYLCATSRDLLAGGADTQYFGPGTRLTVL.

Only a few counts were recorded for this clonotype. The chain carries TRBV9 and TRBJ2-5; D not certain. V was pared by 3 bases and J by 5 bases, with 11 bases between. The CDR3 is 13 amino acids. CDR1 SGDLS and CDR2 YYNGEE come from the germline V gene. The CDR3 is CASSGVHGETQYF. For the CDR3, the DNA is TGTGCCAGCAGCGGGGTCCATGGGGAGACCCAGTACTTC.

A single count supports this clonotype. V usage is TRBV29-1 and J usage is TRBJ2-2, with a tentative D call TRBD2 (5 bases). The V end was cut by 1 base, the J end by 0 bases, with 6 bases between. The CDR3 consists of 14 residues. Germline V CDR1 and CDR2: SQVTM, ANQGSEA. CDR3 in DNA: TGCAGCGTTGAAGGGAGGACGAACACCGGGGAGCTGTTTTTT. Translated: CSVEGRTNTGELFF.

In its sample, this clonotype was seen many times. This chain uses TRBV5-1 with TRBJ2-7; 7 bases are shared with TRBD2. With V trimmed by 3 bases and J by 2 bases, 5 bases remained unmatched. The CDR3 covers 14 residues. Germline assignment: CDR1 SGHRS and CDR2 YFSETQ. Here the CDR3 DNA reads TGCGCCAGCAGCTGGAGCGGGACTGCCTACGAGCAGTACTTC. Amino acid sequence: CASSWSGTAYEQYF.

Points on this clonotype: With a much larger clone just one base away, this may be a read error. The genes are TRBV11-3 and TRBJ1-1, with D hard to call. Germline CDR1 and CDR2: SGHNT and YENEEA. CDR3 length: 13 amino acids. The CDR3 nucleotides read TGTGCCAGCGGCTTAGGAGGGATTGATGAAGCTTTCTTT. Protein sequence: CASGLGGIDEAFF.